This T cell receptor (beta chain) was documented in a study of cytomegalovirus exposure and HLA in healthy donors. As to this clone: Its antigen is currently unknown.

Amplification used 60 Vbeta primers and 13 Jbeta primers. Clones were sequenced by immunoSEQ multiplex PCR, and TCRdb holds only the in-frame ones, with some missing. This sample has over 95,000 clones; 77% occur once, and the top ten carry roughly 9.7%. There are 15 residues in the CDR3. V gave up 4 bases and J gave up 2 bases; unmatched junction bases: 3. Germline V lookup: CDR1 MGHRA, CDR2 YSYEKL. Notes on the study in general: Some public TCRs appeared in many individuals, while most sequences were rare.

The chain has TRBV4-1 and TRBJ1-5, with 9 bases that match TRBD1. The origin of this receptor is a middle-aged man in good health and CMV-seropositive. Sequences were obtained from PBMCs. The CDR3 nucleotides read TGCGCCAGCAGCCGATGGACAGGGGGCAATCAGCCCCAGCATTTT. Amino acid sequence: CASSRWTGGNQPQHF.